Described below is a single T cell receptor beta chain sequence and its context. Its specificity is not known. Produced via immunoSEQ multiplex PCR; TCRdb's table is partial and in-frame only. This sample carries about 160,000 clones, 85% to 95% of them seen once, and the ten largest clones take about 4.5%. This entry comes from a study of T cell responses to AZD1222 COVID-19 vaccine. Study-wide results and caveats: Targeting of unmutated variant regions was reportedly seen in nearly half of spike-specific TCRs.

V was clipped by 6 bases and J by 8 bases, with 13 bases between them. The germline V gene has CDR1 SNHLY and CDR2 FYNNEI. The CDR3 extends over 12 amino acids. This clonotype originated in an adult in good health. The sample here was peripheral blood, taken on day 0 of AZD1222 vaccination. The chain has TRBV2 and TRBJ1-2; possibly TRBD1 for D (5 bases). Here the CDR3 reads CASSRDRRGYTF. CDR3 DNA: TGTGCCAGCAGCAGGGACCGCAGGGGCTACACCTTC.